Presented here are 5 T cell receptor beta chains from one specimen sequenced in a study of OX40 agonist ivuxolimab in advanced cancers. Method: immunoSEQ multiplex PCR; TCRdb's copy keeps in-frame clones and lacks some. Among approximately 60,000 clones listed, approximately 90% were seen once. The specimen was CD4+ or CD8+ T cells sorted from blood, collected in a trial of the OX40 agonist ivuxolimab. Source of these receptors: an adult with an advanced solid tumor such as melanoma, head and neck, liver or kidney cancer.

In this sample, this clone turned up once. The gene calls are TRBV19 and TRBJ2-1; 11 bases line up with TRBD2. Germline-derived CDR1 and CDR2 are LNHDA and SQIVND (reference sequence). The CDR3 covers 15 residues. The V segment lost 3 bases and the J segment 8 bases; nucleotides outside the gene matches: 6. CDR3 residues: CASSMGTSGLDEQFF. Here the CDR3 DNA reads TGTGCCAGTAGTATGGGGACTAGCGGTCTTGATGAGCAGTTCTTC.

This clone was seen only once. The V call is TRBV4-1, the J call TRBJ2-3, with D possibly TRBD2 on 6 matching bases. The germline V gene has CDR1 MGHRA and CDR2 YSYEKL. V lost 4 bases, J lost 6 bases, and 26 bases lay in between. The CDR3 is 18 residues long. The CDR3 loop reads CASSPGVRDHGPGDTQYF. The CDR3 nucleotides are TGCGCCAGCAGCCCGGGAGTCAGGGACCATGGTCCAGGGGATACGCAGTATTTT.

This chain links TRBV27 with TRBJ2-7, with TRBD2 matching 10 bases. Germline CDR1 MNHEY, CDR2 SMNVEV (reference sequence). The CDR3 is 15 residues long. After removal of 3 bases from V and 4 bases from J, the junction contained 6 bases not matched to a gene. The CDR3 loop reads CASSLASGRPYEQYF. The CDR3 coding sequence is TGTGCCAGCAGTTTGGCTAGCGGGAGACCTTACGAGCAGTACTTC.

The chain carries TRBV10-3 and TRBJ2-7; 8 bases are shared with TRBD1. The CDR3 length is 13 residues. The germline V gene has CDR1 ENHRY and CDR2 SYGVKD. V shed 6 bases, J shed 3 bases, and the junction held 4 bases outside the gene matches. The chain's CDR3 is CAISQGALYEQYF. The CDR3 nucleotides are TGTGCCATCAGCCAGGGGGCCCTCTACGAGCAGTACTTC.

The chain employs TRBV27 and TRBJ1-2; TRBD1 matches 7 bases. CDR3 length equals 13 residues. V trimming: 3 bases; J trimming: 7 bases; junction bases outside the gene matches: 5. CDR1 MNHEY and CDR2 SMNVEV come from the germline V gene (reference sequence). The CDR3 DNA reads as TGTGCCAGCAGTTTTTCGACAGGGTTTGGCTACACCTTC. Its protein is CASSFSTGFGYTF.